The text below deals with one TCR beta chain. Its antigen is unidentified. Assay used: immunoSEQ multiplex PCR; TCRdb lists only in-frame clones, some missing. The table lists 300,000 to 350,000 clones, 85% to 90% of them singletons. These data are taken from a study of Ad26.COV2.S vaccination and SARS-CoV-2 variants. At the level of the study: In the study, Ad26.COV2.S was injected intramuscularly once, or twice 56 days apart.

The treatment denotes: roughly 20 received Ad26.COV2.S at low or high dose, single or two shots; 5 received placebo; per-sample allocation not given. Following the first vaccine or placebo injection, samples were taken on day 63. General study points: Vaccinated and placebo-treated recipients had similar non-spike TCR breadth.

Germline V gives CDR1 LGHNA, CDR2 YNFKEQ. The V segment lost 0 bases and the J segment 15 bases; nucleotides outside the gene matches: 14. The CDR3 sequence is 16 residues long. The sequencing here drew on peripheral blood, taken in a trial of Ad26.COV2.S vaccine versus placebo. The genes are TRBV4-2 and TRBJ2-1; 10 bases are shared with TRBD2. The TCR sequence derives from a person between 18 and 59 years old who received the Ad26.COV2.S COVID-19 vaccine or a placebo. The CDR3 sequence: CASSQDLLAGPYGWFF. The CDR3, as DNA: TGTGCCAGCAGCCAAGATCTACTAGCGGGACCATATGGTTGGTTCTTC.